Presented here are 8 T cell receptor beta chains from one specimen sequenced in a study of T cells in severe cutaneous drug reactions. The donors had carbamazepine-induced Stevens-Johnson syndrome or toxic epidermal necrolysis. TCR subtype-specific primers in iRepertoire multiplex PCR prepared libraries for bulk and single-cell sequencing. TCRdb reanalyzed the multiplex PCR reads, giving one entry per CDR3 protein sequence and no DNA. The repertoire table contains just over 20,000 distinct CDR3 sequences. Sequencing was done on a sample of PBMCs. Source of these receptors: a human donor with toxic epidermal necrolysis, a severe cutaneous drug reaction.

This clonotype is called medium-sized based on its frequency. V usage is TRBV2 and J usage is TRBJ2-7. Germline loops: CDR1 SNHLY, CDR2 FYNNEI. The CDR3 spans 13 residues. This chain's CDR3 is CASSEWGVYEQYF. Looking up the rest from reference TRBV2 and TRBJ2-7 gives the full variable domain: EPEVTQTPSHQVTQMGQEVILRCVPISNHLYFYWYRQILGQKVEFLVSFYNNEISEKSEIFDDQFSVERPDGSNFTLKIRSTKLEDSAMYFCASSEWGVYEQYFGPGTRLTVT.

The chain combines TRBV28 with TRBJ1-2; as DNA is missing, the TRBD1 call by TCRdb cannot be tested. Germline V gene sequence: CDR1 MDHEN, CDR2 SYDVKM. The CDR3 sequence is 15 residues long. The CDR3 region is CASSPHGAGGYGYTF.

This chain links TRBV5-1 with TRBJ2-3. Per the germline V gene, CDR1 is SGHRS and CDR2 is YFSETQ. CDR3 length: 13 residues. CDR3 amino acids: CASSFDSTDTQYF. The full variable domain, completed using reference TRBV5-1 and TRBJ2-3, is KAGVTQTPRYLIKTRGQQVTLSCSPISGHRSVSWYQQTPGQGLQFLFEYFSETQRNKGNFPGRFSGRQFSNSRSEMNVSTLELGDSALYLCASSFDSTDTQYFGPGTRLTVL.

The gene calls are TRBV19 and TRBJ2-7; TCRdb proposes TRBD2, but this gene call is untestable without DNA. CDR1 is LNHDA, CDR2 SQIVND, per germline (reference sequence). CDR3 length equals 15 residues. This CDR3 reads CASSTRTSGRYEQYF. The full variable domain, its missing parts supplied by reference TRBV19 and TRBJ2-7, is DGGITQSPKYLFRKEGQNVTLSCEQNLNHDAMYWYRQDPGQGLRLIYYSQIVNDFQKGDIAEGYSVSREKKESFPLTVTSAQKNPTAFYLCASSTRTSGRYEQYFGPGTRLTVT.

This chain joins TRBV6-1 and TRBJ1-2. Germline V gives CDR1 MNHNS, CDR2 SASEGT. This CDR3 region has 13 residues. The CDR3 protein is CASSEARRYGYTF.

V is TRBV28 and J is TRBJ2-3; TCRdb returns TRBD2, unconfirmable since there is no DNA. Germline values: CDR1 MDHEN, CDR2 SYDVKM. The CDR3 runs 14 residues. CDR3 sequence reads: CASSLLAGGNTQYF.

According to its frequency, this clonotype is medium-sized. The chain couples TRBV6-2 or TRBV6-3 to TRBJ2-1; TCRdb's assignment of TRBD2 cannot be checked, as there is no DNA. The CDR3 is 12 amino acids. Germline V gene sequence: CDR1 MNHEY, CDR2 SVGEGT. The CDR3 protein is CASSSEVASQFF.

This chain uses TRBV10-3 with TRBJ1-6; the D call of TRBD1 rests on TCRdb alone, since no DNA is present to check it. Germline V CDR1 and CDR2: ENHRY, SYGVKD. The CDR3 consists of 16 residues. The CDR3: CAISELWMSVNSPLHF.